The T cell receptor beta chain described here comes from a study of tumor-infiltrating lymphocytes in oesophageal squamous cell carcinoma. This clonotype appeared a single time. The CDR3 totals 11 residues. V dropped 2 bases and J dropped 7 bases, with 4 bases sitting between them. Germline V gene data show CDR1 as SGHTA and CDR2 as FQGTGA. TCRdb passed the PCR reads through MiXCR, listing each CDR3 protein once. The sample carries 23,000 or so distinct CDR3 sequences, less than 45% recorded once. Sequencing used esophageal tumor tissue. The sequence came from a male donor with esophageal squamous cell carcinoma. The V gene is TRBV7-3, the J gene TRBJ2-3; D ambiguous. CDR3 in DNA: TGTGCCAGCAGCTTATTGAATACGCAGTATTTT. Amino acids: CASSLLNTQYF.